This T cell receptor (beta chain) was observed in a study of cytomegalovirus exposure and HLA in healthy donors. General study findings and limits: V- and J-gene trimming in TCR beta was tied to a missense DCLRE1C variant by an analysis performed later. Later on, an analysis showed TCR association rates differing by HLA locus, with DRB1 the most and HLA-C the fewest.

Turning to this clone: The target antigen is unknown.

A multiplex PCR was run with 60 Vbeta primers and 13 Jbeta primers. Produced via immunoSEQ multiplex PCR; TCRdb's table is partial and in-frame only. The sample data list tens of thousands of clones. This CDR3 is 16 amino acids long. V shed 1 base and J shed 2 bases, with 14 bases lying between them. The germline V gene encodes CDR1 SGHTA and CDR2 FQGTGA. The receptor was derived from a male donor in good health and CMV-seronegative. The sample consisted of PBMCs. The chain is built from TRBV7-3 and TRBJ1-1; weak D call: TRBD1 (6 bases). In nucleotides, the CDR3 is TGTGCCAGCAGCTTAATCCGCGGGGGCCCAAACACTGAAGCTTTCTTT. Protein sequence: CASSLIRGGPNTEAFF.